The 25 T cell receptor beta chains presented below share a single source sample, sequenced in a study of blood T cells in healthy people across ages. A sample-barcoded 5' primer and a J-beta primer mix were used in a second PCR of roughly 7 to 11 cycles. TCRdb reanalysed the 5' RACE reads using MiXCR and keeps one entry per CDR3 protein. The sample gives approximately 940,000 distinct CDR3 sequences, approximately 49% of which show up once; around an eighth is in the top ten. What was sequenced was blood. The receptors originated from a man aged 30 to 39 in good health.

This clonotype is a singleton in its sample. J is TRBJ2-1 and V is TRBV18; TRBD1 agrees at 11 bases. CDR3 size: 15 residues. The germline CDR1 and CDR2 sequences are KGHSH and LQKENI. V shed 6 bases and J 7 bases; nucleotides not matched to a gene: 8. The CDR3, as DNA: TGTGCCAGCTCCCCAGCCGGGACAGGGGGAAATGAGCAGTTCTTC. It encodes CASSPAGTGGNEQFF.

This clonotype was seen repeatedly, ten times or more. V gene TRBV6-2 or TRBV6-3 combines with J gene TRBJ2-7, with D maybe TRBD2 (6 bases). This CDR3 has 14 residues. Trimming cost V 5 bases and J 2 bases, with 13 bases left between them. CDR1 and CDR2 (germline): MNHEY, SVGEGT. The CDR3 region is CASSPPREAYEQYF. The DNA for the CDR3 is TGTGCCAGCAGTCCGCCCAGGGAGGCCTACGAGCAGTACTTC.

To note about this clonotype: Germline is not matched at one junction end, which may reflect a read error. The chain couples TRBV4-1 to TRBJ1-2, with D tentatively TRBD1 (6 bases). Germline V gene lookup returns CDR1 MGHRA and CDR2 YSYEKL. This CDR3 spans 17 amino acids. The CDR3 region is CASSQVEPGEANYSYTF. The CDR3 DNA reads TGCGCCAGCAGCCAAGTCGAGCCAGGGGAGGCTAACTATAGCTACACCTTC.

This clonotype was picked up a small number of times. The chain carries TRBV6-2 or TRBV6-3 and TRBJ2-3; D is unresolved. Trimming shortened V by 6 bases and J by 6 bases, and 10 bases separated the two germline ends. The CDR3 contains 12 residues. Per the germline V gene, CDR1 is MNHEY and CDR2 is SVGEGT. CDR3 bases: TGTGCCAGCAGCAGACTGAGGGATACGCAGTATTTT. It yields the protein CASSRLRDTQYF.

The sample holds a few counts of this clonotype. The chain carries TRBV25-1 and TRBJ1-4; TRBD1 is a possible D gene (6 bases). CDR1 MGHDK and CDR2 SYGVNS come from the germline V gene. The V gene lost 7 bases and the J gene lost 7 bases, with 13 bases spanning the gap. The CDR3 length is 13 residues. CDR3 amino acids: CASIGGAGEKLFF. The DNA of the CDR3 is TGTGCCAGCATTGGGGGGGCAGGTGAAAAACTGTTTTTT.

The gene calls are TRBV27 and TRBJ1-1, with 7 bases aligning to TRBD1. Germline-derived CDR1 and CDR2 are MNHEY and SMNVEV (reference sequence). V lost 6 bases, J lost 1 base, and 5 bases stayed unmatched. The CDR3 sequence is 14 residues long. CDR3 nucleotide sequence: TGTGCCAGCAGGATACAGGGGCAGAACACTGAAGCTTTCTTT. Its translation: CASRIQGQNTEAFF.

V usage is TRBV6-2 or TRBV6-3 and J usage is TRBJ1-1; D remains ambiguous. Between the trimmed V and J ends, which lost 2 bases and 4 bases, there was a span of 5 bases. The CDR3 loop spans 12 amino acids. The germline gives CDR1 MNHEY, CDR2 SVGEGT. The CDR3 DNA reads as TGTGCCAGCAGTTACCAGGCCACTGAAGCTTTCTTT. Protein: CASSYQATEAFF.

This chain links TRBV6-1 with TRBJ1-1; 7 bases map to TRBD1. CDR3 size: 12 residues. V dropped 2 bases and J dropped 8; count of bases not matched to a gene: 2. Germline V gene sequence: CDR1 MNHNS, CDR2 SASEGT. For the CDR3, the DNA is TGTGCCAGCAGTGAATTAGGGGGCGAAGCTTTCTTT. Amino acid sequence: CASSELGGEAFF.

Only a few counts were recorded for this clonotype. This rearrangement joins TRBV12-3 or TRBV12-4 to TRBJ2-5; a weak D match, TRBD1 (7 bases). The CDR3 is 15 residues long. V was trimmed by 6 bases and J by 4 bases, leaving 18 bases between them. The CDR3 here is CASRAGTQGVETQYF. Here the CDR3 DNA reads TGTGCCAGCAGGGCTGGGACTCAGGGGGTAGAGACCCAGTACTTC.

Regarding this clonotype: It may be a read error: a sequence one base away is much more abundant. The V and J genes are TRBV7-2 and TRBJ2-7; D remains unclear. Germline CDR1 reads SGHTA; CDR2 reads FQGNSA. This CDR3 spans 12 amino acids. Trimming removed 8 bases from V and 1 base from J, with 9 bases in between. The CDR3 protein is CASGYGSYEQYF. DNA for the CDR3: TGTGCCAGCGGTTATGGGTCCTACGAGCAGTACTTC.

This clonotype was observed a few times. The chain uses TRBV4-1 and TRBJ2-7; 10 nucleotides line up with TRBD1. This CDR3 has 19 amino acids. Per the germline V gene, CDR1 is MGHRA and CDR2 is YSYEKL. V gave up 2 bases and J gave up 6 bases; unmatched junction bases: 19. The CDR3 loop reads CASSQSGTGVSLVGREQYF. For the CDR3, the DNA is TGCGCCAGCAGCCAATCCGGGACAGGGGTATCGCTGGTCGGGCGCGAGCAGTACTTC.

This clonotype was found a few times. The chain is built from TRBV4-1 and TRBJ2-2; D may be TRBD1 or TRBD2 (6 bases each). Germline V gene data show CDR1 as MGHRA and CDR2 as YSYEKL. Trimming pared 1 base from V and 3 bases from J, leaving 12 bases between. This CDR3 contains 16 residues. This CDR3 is CASSQAGAFDTGELFF. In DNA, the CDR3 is TGCGCCAGCAGCCAAGCGGGGGCCTTTGACACCGGGGAGCTGTTTTTT.

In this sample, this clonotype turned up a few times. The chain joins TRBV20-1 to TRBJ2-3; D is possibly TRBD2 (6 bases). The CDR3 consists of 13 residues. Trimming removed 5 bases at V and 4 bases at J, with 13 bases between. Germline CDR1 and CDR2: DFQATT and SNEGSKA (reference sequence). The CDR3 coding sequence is TGCAGTGCTGTAACTAGCAGGGCAGATACGCAGTATTTT. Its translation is CSAVTSRADTQYF.

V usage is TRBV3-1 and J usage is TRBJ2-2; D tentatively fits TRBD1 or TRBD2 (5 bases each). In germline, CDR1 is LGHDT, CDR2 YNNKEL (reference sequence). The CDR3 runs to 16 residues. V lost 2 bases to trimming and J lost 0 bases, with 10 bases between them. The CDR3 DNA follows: TGTGCCAGCAGCCAACTACGGGGCGCGAACACCGGGGAGCTGTTTTTT. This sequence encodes CASSQLRGANTGELFF.

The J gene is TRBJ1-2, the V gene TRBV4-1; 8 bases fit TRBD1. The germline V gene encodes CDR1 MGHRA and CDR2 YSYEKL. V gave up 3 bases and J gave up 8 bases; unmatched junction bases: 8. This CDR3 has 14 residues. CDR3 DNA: TGCGCCAGCAGCCATGGACAGGGCCTAGGCGGCTACACCTTC. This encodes CASSHGQGLGGYTF.

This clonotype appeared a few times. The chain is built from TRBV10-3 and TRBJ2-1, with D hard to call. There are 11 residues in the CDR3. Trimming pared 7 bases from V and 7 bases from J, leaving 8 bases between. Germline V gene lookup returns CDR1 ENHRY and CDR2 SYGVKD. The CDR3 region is CAITVQNEQFF. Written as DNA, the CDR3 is TGTGCCATCACGGTACAGAATGAGCAGTTCTTC.

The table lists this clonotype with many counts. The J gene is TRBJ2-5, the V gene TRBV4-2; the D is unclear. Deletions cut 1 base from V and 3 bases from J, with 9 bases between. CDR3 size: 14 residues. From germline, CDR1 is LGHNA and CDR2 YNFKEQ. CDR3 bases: TGTGCCAGCAGCCAAGCAAGAAGGGAAGAGACCCAGTACTTC. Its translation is CASSQARREETQYF.

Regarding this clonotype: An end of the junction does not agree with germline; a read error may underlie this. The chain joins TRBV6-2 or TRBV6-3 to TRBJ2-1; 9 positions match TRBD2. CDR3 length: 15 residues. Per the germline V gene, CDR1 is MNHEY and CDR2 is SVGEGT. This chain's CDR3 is CASRSGTSSYNQQFF. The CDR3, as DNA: TGTGCCAGCAGATCCGGGACTAGCTCCTACAATCAGCAGTTCTTC.

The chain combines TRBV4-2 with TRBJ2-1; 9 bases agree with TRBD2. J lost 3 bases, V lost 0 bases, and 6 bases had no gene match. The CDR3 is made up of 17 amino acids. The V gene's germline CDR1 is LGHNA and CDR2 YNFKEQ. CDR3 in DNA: TGTGCCAGCAGCCAAGAAAGGGCTAGCGGGGTCTACAATGAGCAGTTCTTC. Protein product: CASSQERASGVYNEQFF.

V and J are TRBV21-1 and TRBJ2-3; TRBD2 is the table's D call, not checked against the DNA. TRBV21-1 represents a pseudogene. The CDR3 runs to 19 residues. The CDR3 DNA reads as TGTGCCAGCAGCAAAGGGGCTAGCGGGGGGAATCGGAGCACAGATACGCAGTATTTT. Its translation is CASSKGASGGNRSTDTQYF.

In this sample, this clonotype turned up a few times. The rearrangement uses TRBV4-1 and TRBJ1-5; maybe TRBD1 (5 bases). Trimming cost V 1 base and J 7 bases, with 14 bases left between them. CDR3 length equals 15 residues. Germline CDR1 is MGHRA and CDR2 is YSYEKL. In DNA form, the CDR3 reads TGCGCCAGCAGCCAAGCCCCGGGAGGGACGCAGCCCCAGCATTTT. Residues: CASSQAPGGTQPQHF.

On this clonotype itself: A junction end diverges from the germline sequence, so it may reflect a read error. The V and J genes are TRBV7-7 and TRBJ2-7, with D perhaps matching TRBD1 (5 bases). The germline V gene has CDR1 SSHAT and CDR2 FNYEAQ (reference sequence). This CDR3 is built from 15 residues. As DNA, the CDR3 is TGTGCTAGCAGCTTAGCCGCAGGGTCAACCTACGAGCAGTACTTC. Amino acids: CASSLAAGSTYEQYF.

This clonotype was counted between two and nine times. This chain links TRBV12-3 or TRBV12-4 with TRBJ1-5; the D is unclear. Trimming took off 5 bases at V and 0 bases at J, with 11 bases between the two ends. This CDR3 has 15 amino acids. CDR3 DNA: TGTGCCAGCAGTCCCGCAGGTTATAGCAATCAGCCCCAGCATTTT. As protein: CASSPAGYSNQPQHF.

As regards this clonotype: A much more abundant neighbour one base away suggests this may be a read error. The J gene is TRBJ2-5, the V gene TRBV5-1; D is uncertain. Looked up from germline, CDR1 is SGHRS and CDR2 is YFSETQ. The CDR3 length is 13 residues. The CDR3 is CVSSQSFGETQYF. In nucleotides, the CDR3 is TGCGTCAGCAGCCAAAGTTTTGGAGAGACCCAGTACTTC. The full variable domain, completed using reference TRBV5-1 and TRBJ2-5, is KAGVTQTPRYLIKTRGQQVTLSCSPISGHRSVSWYQQTPGQGLQFLFEYFSETQRNKGNFPGRFSGRQFSNSRSEMNVSTLELGDSALYLCVSSQSFGETQYFGPGTRLLVL.

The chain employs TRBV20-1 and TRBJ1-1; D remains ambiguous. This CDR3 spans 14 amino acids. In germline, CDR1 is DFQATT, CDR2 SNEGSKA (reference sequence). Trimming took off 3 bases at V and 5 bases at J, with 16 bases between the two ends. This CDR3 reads CSARGVVGITEAFF. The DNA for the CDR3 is TGCAGTGCTAGGGGCGTTGTGGGTATAACTGAAGCTTTCTTT.